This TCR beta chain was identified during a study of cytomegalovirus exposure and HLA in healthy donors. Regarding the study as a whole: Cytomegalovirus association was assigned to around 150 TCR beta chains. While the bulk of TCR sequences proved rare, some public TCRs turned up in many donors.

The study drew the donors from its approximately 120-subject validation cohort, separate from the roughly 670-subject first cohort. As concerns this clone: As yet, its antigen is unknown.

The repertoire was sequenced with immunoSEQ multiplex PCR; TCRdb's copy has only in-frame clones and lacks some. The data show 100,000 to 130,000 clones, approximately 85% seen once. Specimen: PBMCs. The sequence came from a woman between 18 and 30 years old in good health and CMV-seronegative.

CDR3 bases: TGCGCCAGCAGCTTTAAGGGGCCGAACACTGAAGCTTTCTTT. Protein: CASSFKGPNTEAFF. The chain links TRBV5-1 to TRBJ1-1; weak D call: TRBD1 (5 bases). CDR1 and CDR2 from the germline V gene are SGHRS and YFSETQ. This CDR3 spans 14 amino acids. Trimming stripped 2 bases from V and 1 base from J, with 9 bases between.